The 8 T cell receptor beta chains given below trace back to one sample, sequenced in a study of beta chain features in type 1 diabetes. Every bit of the isolated RNA underwent reverse transcription, so sequencing read expressed TCRB transcripts. The method was immunoSEQ multiplex PCR; TCRdb's version includes in-frame clones alone and lacks a portion of them. The sample has hundreds of thousands of clones, roughly a sixth seen once. What was sequenced was naive CD4+ T cells from blood. These TCRs come from a man aged 18 to 35 in good health.

The chain combines TRBV2 with TRBJ2-5; 11 bases are shared with TRBD2. Germline V gene sequence: CDR1 SNHLY, CDR2 FYNNEI. This CDR3 has 15 residues. V lost 7 bases, J lost 5 bases, and 9 bases stayed unmatched. CDR3 DNA: TGTGCCAGCACCAAACTAGCGGGAGACGCGGAGACCCAGTACTTC. The encoded protein is CASTKLAGDAETQYF.

The V and J genes are TRBV29-1 and TRBJ2-3; 10 nucleotides align to TRBD2. CDR3 length: 15 amino acids. Germline CDR1 reads SQVTM; CDR2 reads ANQGSEA. With V trimmed by 6 bases and J by 1 base, 7 bases remained unmatched. The CDR3 sequence is CSVEGLATGTDTQYF. The CDR3 nucleotides read TGCAGCGTGGAGGGACTAGCGACGGGCACAGATACGCAGTATTTT.

This chain uses TRBV7-9 with TRBJ1-1, with no clear D. The length of the CDR3 is 12 residues. Between the trimmed V and J ends, which lost 1 base and 5 bases, there was a span of 5 bases. From germline, CDR1 is SEHNR and CDR2 FQNEAQ (reference sequence). Here the CDR3 reads CASSLGRTEAFF. The DNA for the CDR3 is TGTGCCAGCAGCTTAGGGCGGACTGAAGCTTTCTTT.

This chain uses TRBV5-1 with TRBJ1-1; no firm D call. Germline V gene sequence: CDR1 SGHRS, CDR2 YFSETQ. The CDR3 loop spans 15 amino acids. The V gene lost 1 base and the J gene lost 1 base, with 11 bases spanning the gap. The CDR3: CASSLQGWGNTEAFF. The CDR3 nucleotides are TGCGCCAGCAGCTTGCAAGGGTGGGGGAACACTGAAGCTTTCTTT.

The genes are TRBV7-8 and TRBJ1-2; D is uncertain. CDR1 is SGHVS, CDR2 FQNEAQ, per germline. Trimming stripped 5 bases from V and 5 bases from J, with 18 bases between. The CDR3 spans 15 residues. The CDR3: CASSAPGRAAYGYTF. The DNA for the CDR3 is TGTGCCAGCAGCGCCCCGGGTCGGGCAGCTTATGGCTACACCTTC.

This clone turned up a few times. The chain joins TRBV4-3 to TRBJ1-3; D unresolved. The CDR3 contains 15 residues. Germline CDR1 LGHNA, CDR2 YSLEER. The V and J ends lost 0 bases and 2 bases respectively, with 8 bases between them. The CDR3 DNA reads as TGCGCCAGCAGCCAAGATGCGACCCCTGGAAACACCATATATTTT. Encoded protein: CASSQDATPGNTIYF.

DNA for the CDR3: TGTGCCAGTAGTACCAGACAGGGGACAGATACGCAGTATTTT. It encodes CASSTRQGTDTQYF. V and J are TRBV19 and TRBJ2-3; 8 bases match TRBD1. Germline V gene sequence: CDR1 LNHDA, CDR2 SQIVND (reference sequence). After removal of 4 bases from V and 3 bases from J, the junction contained 3 bases not matched to a gene. CDR3 length equals 14 residues.

This clone was detected only a few times. The rearrangement uses TRBV9 and TRBJ2-7; D is perhaps TRBD2 (7 bases). Trimming removed 0 bases from V and 2 bases from J, with 12 bases in between. Germline V gene sequence: CDR1 SGDLS, CDR2 YYNGEE. The CDR3 runs to 15 residues. CDR3 in amino acids: CASSVAGGVPYEQYF. The CDR3, as DNA: TGTGCCAGCAGCGTAGCGGGGGGCGTCCCCTACGAGCAGTACTTC.